This TCR beta chain was identified during a study of T cells in women clearing cervical HPV infection (dated by TCRdb to the late 2010s). Background on the whole study: The cases were roughly 25 women with histologically confirmed HPV16-related CIN3 or worse, and 2 of these cases were invasive cancers. Controls were more than 20 women whose single incident HPV16 infection cleared within 12 months without precancer or cancer developing. Blood from cases was collected at the visit where the lesion was first found, while blood from controls was collected once the infection could no longer be detected. Among cases, blood sampling occurred a median of about 160 days after lesion detection, with an interquartile range of about 80 to 200 days. Since HLA typing was available for only a few women, HLA type could not be ruled out as a confounder. This exploratory proof-of-principle case-control study, nested within the Guanacaste HPV Natural History Study in Costa Rica, compared TCR repertoires among women with different cervical HPV16 outcomes. Cases and controls were matched on year of sample collection and on age within five years. A median age of approximately 30 years was observed in cases versus 38 to 45 in controls, and no significant differences in baseline characteristics were found. The parent cohort enrolled about 10,000 women aged 18 or older in Guanacaste, Costa Rica, during about 1993 to 1994 and followed them for more than 6 years. Five blinded duplicates per group were added as quality controls, so that approximately 60 samples were obtained: some 50 participants and some 10 replicates.

Every participant had a single incident cervical HPV16 infection, and prevalent HPV16 infections were excluded. Cervical HPV DNA was detected by MY09/MY11 PCR and genotyped by dot-blot hybridization. Roughly 15 mL of heparinized blood were centrifuged, and the buffy coat was split into aliquots, frozen at -30 degrees C, and then kept at -80 degrees C. QIAGEN kits were used to extract genomic DNA from the buffy coat specimens. Study-wide findings and limitations: By combining richness with V gene abundances, random forest classifiers separated cases from controls with an estimated AUC of about 0.86. TRBV6-7 relative abundance was lower in cases than in controls (approximately 0.11% versus 0.16%; Bonferroni P = 0.0008). Significantly higher TCR repertoire richness was observed in CIN3+ cases than in controls across sequencing depths, whereas no difference in evenness was found. Because the number of T cells per sample was unknown, the richness differences could reflect varying T-cell content rather than repertoire biology. Whether associations preceded infection or resulted from infection could not be shown with the cross-sectional design, and effector/memory subsets and HPV-specific T cells were not isolated.

Germline trimming: 8 bases from V, 7 bases from J; junction bases outside gene matches: 11. The germline V gene (reference sequence) gives CDR1 as DFQATT and CDR2 as SNEGSKA. The CDR3, from cysteine to phenylalanine, totals 15 residues. The DNA has 36 bases, all within the CDR3, and is read from base 1. About this clone: No antigen is known for it. Read data end 3 residues before the CDR3 end; the end is taken from the germline J gene.

Using the immunoSEQ assay, multiplex PCR amplified TCR beta CDR3 regions from an average of roughly 1,200 ng of genomic DNA per sample. The assay corrected primer bias using a complete synthetic TCR repertoire to establish an amplification baseline. The amplicons were sequenced using the Illumina platform. Per the source publication's procedure: Sequence errors were corrected by clustering with frequency ratios and a modified nearest-neighbor algorithm, and the sequences were then analyzed in the immunoSEQ Analyzer using IMGT gene definitions. At each rarefaction depth, TCR richness and evenness were averaged across 20 rarefaction repeats, and samples with fewer sequences than that depth were excluded. Wilcoxon rank sum tests with FDR correction were used to compare V, D and J gene relative abundances between the groups. For the blinded duplicates, the intraclass correlation was roughly 96% for TCR richness and averaged approximately 76% across about 67 gene segments. As stored in TCRdb, this immuneACCESS dataset retains in-frame rearrangements with V and J assigned. A fraction of the clones does not appear; measured against another copy, unresolved V genes explain less than half of the discrepancy, and the remainder lacks a known reason. D and trimming come from the DNA, and the V and J calls and clone size come from that table. The table kept for this sample lists around 17,000 clones. Around 7.2% of the sample lies in the top ten.

The receptor chain draws on TRBV20-1 and TRBJ1-4, with 12 central nucleotides matching TRBD1. This sequence was found in a woman between 18 and 70 years old with a cervical HPV16 infection that either progressed to CIN3+ or cleared (not recorded which). Sequences were obtained from blood buffy coat. The CDR3 sequence is CSSSGRDRGLEKLFF. The covered CDR3 bases are TGCAGTTCATCCGGGAGGGACAGGGGGCTTGAAAAA.